Reported below is one T cell receptor (beta chain). What it binds is not known. This sample is part of a study of early stage breast cancer tumors. Blood replicates held 0.5 ug DNA, tumor or normal breast roughly 1.5 ug, two each. Sequenced by immunoSEQ multiplex PCR; TCRdb stores in-frame clones only, minus some. This sample has under 35,000 clones; roughly four fifths occur once, and the top ten carry about a tenth. General study points: Compared with adjacent normal breast, tumors showed about 2.5-fold denser, more clonal T cells. Chain pairing and CD4, CD8 or FOXP3 expression were not captured. In about 90% of the 16 patients, blood comparison separated tumor from normal breast.

There are 14 residues in the CDR3. V dropped 7 bases and J dropped 5 bases, with 19 bases sitting between them. Germline V gives CDR1 SQVTM, CDR2 ANQGSEA. Sequencing was performed on blood. The chain links TRBV29-1 to TRBJ2-3; possible D gene TRBD2, 6 bases. The receptor was derived from a person aged 50-59 years with breast cancer. The CDR3 coding sequence is TGCAGCGCCGAACCGGGACTTCGTCTAGATACGCAGTATTTT. It yields the protein CSAEPGLRLDTQYF.